This TCR beta chain was identified during a study of spatial heterogeneity in lung cancer. Across the whole study: Raw reads contained each unique TCR and UMI combination more than ten times on average. Notes on the study in general: The study found that expanded intratumoral alpha and beta TCR counts tracked tumor mutation counts.

Germline CDR1 reads SGHTA; CDR2 reads FQGNSA. V lost 3 bases to trimming and J lost 0 bases, with 9 bases between them. The CDR3 is 15 residues long. Stated time point: sample taken at primary tumor resection. Whole RNA was taken from tumor, nontumor lung or frozen PBMC; it was then sequenced unsorted. The study tagged each TCR cDNA molecule with a unique molecular identifier. In TCRdb, the 5' RACE reads were re-called with MiXCR into one record per CDR3 protein. This sample yields 2,500 to 3,500 distinct CDR3 sequences, of which approximately 17% are seen a single time; around 15% belongs to the top ten. This clonotype qualifies as large. Its specificity is unknown. Little can be read into the size of this beta chain, an off-target read in a library designed for alpha chains.

Here the sequenced sample was lung tumor tissue, taken at surgery. The sequence derives from a male donor with early-stage non-small cell lung cancer. The rearrangement joins TRBV7-2 to TRBJ1-3, with unresolved D. The CDR3 DNA reads as TGTGCCAGCAGCTTTACACTACGCTCTGGAAACACCATATATTTT. Protein sequence: CASSFTLRSGNTIYF.